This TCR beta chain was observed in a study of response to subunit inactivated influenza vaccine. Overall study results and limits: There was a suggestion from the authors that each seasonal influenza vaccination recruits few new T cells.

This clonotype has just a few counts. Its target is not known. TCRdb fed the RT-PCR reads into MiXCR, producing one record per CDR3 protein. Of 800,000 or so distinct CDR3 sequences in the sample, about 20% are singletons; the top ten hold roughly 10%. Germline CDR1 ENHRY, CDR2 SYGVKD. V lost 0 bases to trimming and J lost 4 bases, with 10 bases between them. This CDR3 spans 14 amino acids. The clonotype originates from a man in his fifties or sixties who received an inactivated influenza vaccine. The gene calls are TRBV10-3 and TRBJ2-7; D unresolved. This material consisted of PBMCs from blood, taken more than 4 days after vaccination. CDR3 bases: TGTGCCATCAGTGAGTCCGACGGAAGATACGAGCAGTACTTC. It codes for CAISESDGRYEQYF.